This entry describes one T cell receptor beta chain. Data came from immunoSEQ multiplex PCR; TCRdb stores just in-frame clones and leaves some out. The repertoire holds more than 350,000 clones, with about 86% as singletons. This entry comes from a study of blood T cell repertoires in COVID-19. Overall study: The United States, Italy and Spain provided the acute and convalescent COVID-19 samples. Sources were T cells, B-cell-depleted T cells, or PBMCs; the material itself was cDNA or gDNA.

Participants' reported clinical history set cohort assignment. The TCR sequence derives from a woman in her 50s who had recovered from COVID-19. The sample taken for sequencing was PBMCs or T cells enriched from blood (not recorded which).

The CDR3 sequence: CASSLGTSGGQETQYF. CDR3 DNA sequence: TGTGCCAGCAGTCTTGGGACTAGCGGGGGACAAGAGACCCAGTACTTC. The chain has TRBV6-2 or TRBV6-3 and TRBJ2-5, with 14 bases that match TRBD2. This CDR3 is built from 16 residues. Germline V gene data show CDR1 as MNHEY and CDR2 as SVGEGT. Trimming took 5 bases from V and 2 from J; bases not matched to a gene: 4.